The 10 T cell receptor beta chains reported below all come from one sample, sequenced in a study of neurological immune-mediated disorders. MiXCR was run by TCRdb on the 5' RACE reads, yielding one entry per CDR3 protein. The repertoire holds some 60,000 distinct CDR3 sequences, around 3.8% seen once, with 2.2% in the top ten. The source material was PBMCs. All receptors derive from a woman in her fifties or sixties with multiple sclerosis.

This clonotype was found many times. V is TRBV5-6 and J is TRBJ1-1; the D is unclear. Deletions cut 2 bases from V and 0 bases from J, with 2 bases between. Germline V CDR1 and CDR2: SGHDT, YYEEEE. This CDR3 has 12 amino acids. CDR3 in amino acids: CASSFMNTEAFF. CDR3 DNA: TGTGCCAGCAGCTTCATGAACACTGAAGCTTTCTTT.

The chain employs TRBV12-3 or TRBV12-4 and TRBJ2-2, with D hard to call. V gave up 5 bases and J gave up 3 bases, with 10 bases separating them. This CDR3 comprises 14 residues. CDR3 sequence: CASSRFGDTGELFF. CDR3 DNA: TGTGCCAGCAGTCGCTTTGGTGACACCGGGGAGCTGTTTTTT.

This clonotype was seen ten or more times. The chain employs TRBV6-5 and TRBJ2-5, with unresolved D. Germline CDR1 reads MNHEY; CDR2 reads SVGAGI. Trimming pared 2 bases from V and 1 base from J, leaving 5 bases between. This CDR3 has 13 amino acids. The DNA for the CDR3 is TGTGCCAGCAGTTACGCGATCCAAGAGACCCAGTACTTC. Translated: CASSYAIQETQYF.

This clonotype was recorded at least ten times. This chain uses TRBV6-4 with TRBJ2-2; D is possibly TRBD2 (5 bases). There are 13 residues in the CDR3. V was cut by 7 bases and J by 4 bases, with 10 bases left in between. Germline V gives CDR1 MRHNA, CDR2 SNTAGT. This chain's CDR3 is CASKASFTGELFF. The CDR3 DNA reads TGTGCCAGCAAGGCTAGCTTCACCGGGGAGCTGTTTTTT.

There are many counts of this clonotype. This chain uses TRBV12-3 or TRBV12-4 with TRBJ2-5, with 8 bases matching TRBD1. V shed 3 bases and J 2 bases; nucleotides not matched to a gene: 2. This CDR3 is 14 amino acids long. CDR3 DNA: TGTGCCAGCAGTTTCGGGACAGGACAAGAGACCCAGTACTTC. Its translation: CASSFGTGQETQYF.

The genes are TRBV7-9 and TRBJ2-7; perhaps D is TRBD1 or TRBD2 (6 bases each). This CDR3 has 14 amino acids. V lost 7 bases and J lost 4, with 17 bases in between. The germline CDR1 and CDR2 sequences are SEHNR and FQNEAQ (reference sequence). CDR3 in amino acids: CASTRGARPYEQYF. The CDR3 DNA is TGTGCCAGCACTAGGGGGGCGCGGCCATACGAGCAGTACTTC.

In this sample, this clonotype turned up many times. The CDR3 here is CASSHLLAGPRNEQFF. The CDR3 nucleotides are TGCGCCAGCAGCCATCTCTTGGCGGGTCCCCGGAATGAGCAGTTCTTC. The chain is built from TRBV4-3 and TRBJ2-1; D perhaps matches TRBD2 (5 bases). The CDR3 is 16 residues long. Trimming pared 3 bases from V and 7 bases from J, leaving 19 bases between. CDR1 is LGHNA, CDR2 YSLEER, per germline.

This clonotype has at least ten counts. At one boundary the junction diverges from the germline segment, which might be a read error. The V call is TRBV7-7, the J call TRBJ2-5; tentative D call: TRBD2 (5 bases). This CDR3 contains 14 residues. CDR1 is SSHAT, CDR2 FNYEAQ, per germline (reference sequence). This CDR3 reads CASSPGMLQETQYF. The CDR3 DNA is TGTGCTAGCAGCCCGGGGATGCTCCAAGAGACCCAGTACTTC.

Note on this clonotype: No conserved phenylalanine or tryptophan ends this CDR3, so it is likely a read error. The chain employs TRBV27 and TRBJ2-7; TRBD1 might be the D (5 bases). V was clipped by 3 bases and J by 3 bases, with 12 bases between them. Germline V gene sequence: CDR1 MNHEY, CDR2 SMNVEV (reference sequence). The CDR3 has 14 residues. This CDR3 reads CASSLGRGFYEQYP. Written as DNA, the CDR3 is TGTGCCAGCAGTTTGGGAAGGGGTTTCTACGAGCAGTACCCC.

This clonotype was recorded at least ten times. This rearrangement joins TRBV5-5 to TRBJ2-3; D is tentatively TRBD1 or TRBD2 (5 bases each). CDR1 is SGHKS and CDR2 is YYEKEE in the germline V gene (reference sequence). CDR3 length: 12 amino acids. V lost 2 bases and J lost 9, with 10 bases in between. The CDR3 region has the DNA TGTGCCAGCAGCTTTTTGGGGGAGACGCAGTATTTT. Translating gives CASSFLGETQYF.